The source of this T cell receptor beta chain is a study of beta chain features in type 1 diabetes. V was pared by 4 bases and J by 8 bases, with 9 bases of the junction left unmatched. The germline CDR1 and CDR2 sequences are SGHTA and FQGTGA. The CDR3 contains 15 residues. Findings and limits, study-wide: Whether HLA type affects TCRB rearrangement stayed undetermined in the present work. In patients and controls equally, PCR might favor templates that are shorter.

This clone has more than one count but fewer than ten. Antigen unknown. TCRB transcripts that were expressed got sequenced, as all of the isolated RNA had been reverse transcribed. TCRdb's table, derived via immunoSEQ multiplex PCR, lists solely in-frame clones and lacks some. The sample has around 40,000 clones, 51% seen once; the top ten hold 2% to 2.5%. A heparinised blood draw that averaged around 0.12 L was obtained once from each donor. CD4+ naive, central memory, regulatory and stem cell-like memory subsets were isolated by sorting on CD45RO/CCR7/CD25/CD127/CD95/CD27. Sequencing was performed on Tregs from blood. The source of this sequence is a woman between 18 and 30 years old in good health. This chain links TRBV7-3 with TRBJ2-1, with TRBD2 identical over 9 bases. The CDR3 region has the DNA TGTGCCAGCAGCTACTTAGCGGGAGATAAGGATGAGCAGTTCTTC. Translation: CASSYLAGDKDEQFF.